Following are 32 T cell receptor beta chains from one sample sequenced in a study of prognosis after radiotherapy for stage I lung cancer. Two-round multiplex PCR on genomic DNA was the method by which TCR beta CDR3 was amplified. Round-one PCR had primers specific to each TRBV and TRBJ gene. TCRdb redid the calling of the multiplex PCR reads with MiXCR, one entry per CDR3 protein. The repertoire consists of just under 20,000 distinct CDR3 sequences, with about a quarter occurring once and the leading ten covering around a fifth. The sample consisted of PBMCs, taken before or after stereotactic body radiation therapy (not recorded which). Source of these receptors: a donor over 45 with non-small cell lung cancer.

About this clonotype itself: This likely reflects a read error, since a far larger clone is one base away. CDR3 nucleotides: TGTGCCAGCAGTTCTGTAGCGGGGACCTACAATGAGCAGTTCTTC. Amino acid sequence: CASSSVAGTYNEQFF. J is TRBJ2-1 and V is TRBV6-5; 8 bases match TRBD2. The CDR3 is 15 amino acids. Trimming at V came to 4 bases and at J to 2 bases, leaving 4 bases not matched to a gene. Germline assignment: CDR1 MNHEY and CDR2 SVGAGI.

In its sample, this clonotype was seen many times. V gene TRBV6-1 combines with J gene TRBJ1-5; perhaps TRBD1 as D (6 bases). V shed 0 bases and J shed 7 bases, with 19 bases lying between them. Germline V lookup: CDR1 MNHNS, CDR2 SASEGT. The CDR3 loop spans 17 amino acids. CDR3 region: CASSEADRGGPGQPQHF. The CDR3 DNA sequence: TGTGCCAGCAGTGAAGCGGATCGGGGGGGGCCCGGGCAGCCCCAGCATTTT.

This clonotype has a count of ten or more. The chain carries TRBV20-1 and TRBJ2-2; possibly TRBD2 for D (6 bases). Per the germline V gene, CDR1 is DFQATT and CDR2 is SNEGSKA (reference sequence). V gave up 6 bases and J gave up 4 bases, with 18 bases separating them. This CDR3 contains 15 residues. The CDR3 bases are TGCAGTGCCGCAAGTCCGCGGGATGGCACCGGGGAGCTGTTTTTT. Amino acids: CSAASPRDGTGELFF.

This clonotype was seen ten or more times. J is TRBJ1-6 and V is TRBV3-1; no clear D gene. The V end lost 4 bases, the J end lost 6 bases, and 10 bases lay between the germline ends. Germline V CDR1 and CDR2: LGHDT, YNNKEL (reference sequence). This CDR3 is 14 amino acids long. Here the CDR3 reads CASSPPRGNSPLHF. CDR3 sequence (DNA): TGTGCCAGCAGCCCCCCTCGGGGTAATTCACCCCTCCACTTT.

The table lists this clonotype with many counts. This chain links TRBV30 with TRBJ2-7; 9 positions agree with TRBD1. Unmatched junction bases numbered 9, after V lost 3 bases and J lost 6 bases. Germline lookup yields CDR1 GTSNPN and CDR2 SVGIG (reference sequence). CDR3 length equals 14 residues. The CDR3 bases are TGTGCCTGGAGACCCCGGGACAGGGTCTTCGAGCAGTACTTC. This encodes CAWRPRDRVFEQYF.

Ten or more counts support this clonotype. The CDR3 loop is CATSLDRGRTDTQYF. As DNA, the CDR3 is TGTGCCACCAGCCTGGACAGGGGGCGGACAGATACGCAGTATTTT. The chain couples TRBV15 to TRBJ2-3; the match to TRBD1 covers 11 bases. The CDR3 sequence is 15 residues long. V gave up 5 bases and J gave up 3 bases; unmatched junction bases: 4. CDR1 and CDR2 from the germline V gene are LNHNV and YYDKDF (reference sequence).

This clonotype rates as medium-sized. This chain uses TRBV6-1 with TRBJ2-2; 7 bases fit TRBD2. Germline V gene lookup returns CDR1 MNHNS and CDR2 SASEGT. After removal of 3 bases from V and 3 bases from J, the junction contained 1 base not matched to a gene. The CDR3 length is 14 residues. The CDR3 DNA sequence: TGTGCCAGCAGTGATGGGGGGGACACCGGGGAGCTGTTTTTT. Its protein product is CASSDGGDTGELFF.

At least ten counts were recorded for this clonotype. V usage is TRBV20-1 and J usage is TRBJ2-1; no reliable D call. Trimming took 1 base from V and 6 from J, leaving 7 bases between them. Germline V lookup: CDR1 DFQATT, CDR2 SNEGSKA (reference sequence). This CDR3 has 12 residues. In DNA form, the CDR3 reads TGCAGTGCTAGAGGGGCCGGCAATGAGCAGTTCTTC. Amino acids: CSARGAGNEQFF.

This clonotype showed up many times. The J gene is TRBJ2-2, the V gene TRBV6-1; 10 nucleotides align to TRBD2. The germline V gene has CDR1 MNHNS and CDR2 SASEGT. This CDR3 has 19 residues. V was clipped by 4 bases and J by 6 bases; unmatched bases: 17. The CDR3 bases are TGTGCCAGCAGTGGAAGCGGGAGGGCCGGGAACCTGGTACCCGGGGAGCTGTTTTTT. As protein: CASSGSGRAGNLVPGELFF.

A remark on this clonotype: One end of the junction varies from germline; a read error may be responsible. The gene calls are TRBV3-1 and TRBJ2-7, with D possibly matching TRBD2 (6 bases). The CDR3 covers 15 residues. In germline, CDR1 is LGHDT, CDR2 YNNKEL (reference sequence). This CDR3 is CASSQEPSVRSPRYF. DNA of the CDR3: TGTGCCAGCAGTCAAGAACCTAGCGTGAGAAGTCCCCGGTACTTC.

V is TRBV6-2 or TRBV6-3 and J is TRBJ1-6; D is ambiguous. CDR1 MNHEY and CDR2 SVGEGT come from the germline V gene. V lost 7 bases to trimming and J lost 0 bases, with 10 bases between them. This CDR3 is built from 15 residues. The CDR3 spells CASITTNSYNSPLHF. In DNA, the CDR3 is TGTGCCAGCATTACTACAAACTCCTATAATTCACCCCTCCACTTT.

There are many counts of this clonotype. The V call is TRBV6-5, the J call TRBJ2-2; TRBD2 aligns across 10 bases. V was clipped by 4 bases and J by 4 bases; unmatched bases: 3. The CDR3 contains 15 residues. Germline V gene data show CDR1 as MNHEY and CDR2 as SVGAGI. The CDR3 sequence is CASSSASGSTGELFF. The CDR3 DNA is TGTGCCAGCAGTTCGGCTAGCGGGAGCACCGGGGAGCTGTTTTTT.

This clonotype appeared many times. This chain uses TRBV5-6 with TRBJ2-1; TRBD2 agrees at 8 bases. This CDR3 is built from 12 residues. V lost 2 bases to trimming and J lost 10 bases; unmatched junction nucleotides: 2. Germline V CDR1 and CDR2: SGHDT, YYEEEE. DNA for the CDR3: TGTGCCAGCAGCTTAAGGACTAGCGAGCAGTTCTTC. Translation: CASSLRTSEQFF.

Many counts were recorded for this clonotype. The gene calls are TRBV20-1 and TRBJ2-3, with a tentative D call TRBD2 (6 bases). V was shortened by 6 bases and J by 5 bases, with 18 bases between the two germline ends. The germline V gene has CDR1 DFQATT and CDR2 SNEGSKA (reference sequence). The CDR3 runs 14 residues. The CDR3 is CSADNRDSRDTQYF. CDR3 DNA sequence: TGCAGTGCAGATAACCGGGACTCGAGAGATACGCAGTATTTT.

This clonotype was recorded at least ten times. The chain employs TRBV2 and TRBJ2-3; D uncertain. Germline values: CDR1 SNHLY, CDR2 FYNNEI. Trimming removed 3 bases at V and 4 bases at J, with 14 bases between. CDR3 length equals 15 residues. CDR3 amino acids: CASSDPLLYSDTQYF. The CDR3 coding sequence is TGTGCCAGCAGTGACCCCCTCCTGTACTCAGATACGCAGTATTTT.

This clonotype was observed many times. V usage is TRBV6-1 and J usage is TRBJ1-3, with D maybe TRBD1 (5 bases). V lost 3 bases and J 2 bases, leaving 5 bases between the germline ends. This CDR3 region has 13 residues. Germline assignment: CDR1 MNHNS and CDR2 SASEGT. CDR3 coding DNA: TGTGCCAGCAGTGACAGGGCTGGAAACACCATATATTTT. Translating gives CASSDRAGNTIYF.

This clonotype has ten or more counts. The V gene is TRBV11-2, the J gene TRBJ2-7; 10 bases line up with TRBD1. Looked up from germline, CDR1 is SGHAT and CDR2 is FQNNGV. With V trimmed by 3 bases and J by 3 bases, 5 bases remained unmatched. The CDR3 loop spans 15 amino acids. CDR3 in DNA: TGTGCCAGCAGCTTTCAGACAGGGGGCTTCTACGAGCAGTACTTC. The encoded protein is CASSFQTGGFYEQYF. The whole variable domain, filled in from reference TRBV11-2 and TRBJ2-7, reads EAGVAQSPRYKIIEKRQSVAFWCNPISGHATLYWYQQILGQGPKLLIQFQNNGVVDDSQLPKDRFSAERLKGVDSTLKIQPAKLEDSAVYLCASSFQTGGFYEQYFGPGTRLTVT.

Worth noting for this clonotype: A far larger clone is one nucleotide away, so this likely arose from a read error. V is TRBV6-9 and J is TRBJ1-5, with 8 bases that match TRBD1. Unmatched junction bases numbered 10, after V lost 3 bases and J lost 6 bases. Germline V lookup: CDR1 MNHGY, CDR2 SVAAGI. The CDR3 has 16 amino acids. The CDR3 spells CASSYPVTGASQPQHF. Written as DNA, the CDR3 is TGTGCCAGCAGTTACCCCGTGACAGGGGCTTCTCAGCCCCAGCATTTT.

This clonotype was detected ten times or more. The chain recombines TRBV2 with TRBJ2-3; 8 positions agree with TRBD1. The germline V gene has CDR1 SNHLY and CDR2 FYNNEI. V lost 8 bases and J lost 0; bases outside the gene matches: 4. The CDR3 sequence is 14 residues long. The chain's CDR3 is CASETGGSTDTQYF. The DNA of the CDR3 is TGTGCCAGCGAAACAGGGGGAAGCACAGATACGCAGTATTTT.

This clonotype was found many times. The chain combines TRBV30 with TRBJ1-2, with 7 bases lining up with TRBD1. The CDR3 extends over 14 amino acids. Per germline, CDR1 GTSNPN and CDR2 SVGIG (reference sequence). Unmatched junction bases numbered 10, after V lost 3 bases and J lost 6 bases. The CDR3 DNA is TGTGCCTGGAGCCCAGGGGGAACAGGAGATGGCTACACCTTC. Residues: CAWSPGGTGDGYTF.

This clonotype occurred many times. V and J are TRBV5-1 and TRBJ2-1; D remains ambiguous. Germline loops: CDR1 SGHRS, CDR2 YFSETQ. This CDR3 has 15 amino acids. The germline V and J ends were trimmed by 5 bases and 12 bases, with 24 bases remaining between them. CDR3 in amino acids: CASSSGTGGGGWQFF. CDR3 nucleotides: TGCGCCAGCAGTTCCGGAACGGGCGGTGGTGGGTGGCAGTTCTTC.

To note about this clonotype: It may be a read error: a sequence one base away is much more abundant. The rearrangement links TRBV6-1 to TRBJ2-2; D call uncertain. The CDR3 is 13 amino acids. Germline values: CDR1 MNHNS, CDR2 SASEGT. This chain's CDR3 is CAISESDTGELFF. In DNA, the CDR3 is TGTGCCATCAGTGAATCGGACACCGGGGAGCTGTTTTTT.

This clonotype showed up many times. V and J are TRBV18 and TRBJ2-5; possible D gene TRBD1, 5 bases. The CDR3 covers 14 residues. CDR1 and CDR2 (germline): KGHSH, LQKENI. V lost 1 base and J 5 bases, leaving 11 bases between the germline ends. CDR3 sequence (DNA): TGTGCCAGCTCACCACAGGGGTTGTGGGAGACCCAGTACTTC. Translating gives CASSPQGLWETQYF. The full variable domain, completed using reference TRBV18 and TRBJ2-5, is NAGVMQNPRHLVRRRGQEARLRCSPMKGHSHVYWYRQLPEEGLKFMVYLQKENIIDESGMPKERFSAEFPKEGPSILRIQQVVRGDSAAYFCASSPQGLWETQYFGPGTRLLVL.

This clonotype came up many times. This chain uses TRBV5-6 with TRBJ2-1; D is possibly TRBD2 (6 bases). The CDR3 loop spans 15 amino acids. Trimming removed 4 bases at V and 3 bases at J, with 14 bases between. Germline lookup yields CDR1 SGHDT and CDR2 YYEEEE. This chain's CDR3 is CASSIRDWYYNEQFF. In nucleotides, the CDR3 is TGTGCCAGCAGCATCCGGGACTGGTACTACAATGAGCAGTTCTTC.

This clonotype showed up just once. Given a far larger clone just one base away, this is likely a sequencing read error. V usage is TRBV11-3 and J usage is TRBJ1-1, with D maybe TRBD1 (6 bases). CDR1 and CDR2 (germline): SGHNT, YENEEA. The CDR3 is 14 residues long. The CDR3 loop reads CASRVTGMNTEDFF. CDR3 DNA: TGTGCCAGCAGAGTTACAGGGATGAACACTGAAGATTTCTTT.

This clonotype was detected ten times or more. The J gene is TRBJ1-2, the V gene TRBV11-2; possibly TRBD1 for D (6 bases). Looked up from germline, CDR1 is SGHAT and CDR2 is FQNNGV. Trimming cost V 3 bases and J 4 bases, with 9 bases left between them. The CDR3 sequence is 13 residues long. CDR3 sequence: CASSFADSYGYTF. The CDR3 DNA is TGTGCCAGCAGCTTCGCGGACAGCTATGGCTACACCTTC.

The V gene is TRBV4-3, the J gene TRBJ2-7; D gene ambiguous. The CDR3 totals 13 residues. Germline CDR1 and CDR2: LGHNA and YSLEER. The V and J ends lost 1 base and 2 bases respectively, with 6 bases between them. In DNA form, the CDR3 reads TGCGCCAGCAGCCAAGTTGGGCCCTACGAGCAGTACTTC. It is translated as CASSQVGPYEQYF.

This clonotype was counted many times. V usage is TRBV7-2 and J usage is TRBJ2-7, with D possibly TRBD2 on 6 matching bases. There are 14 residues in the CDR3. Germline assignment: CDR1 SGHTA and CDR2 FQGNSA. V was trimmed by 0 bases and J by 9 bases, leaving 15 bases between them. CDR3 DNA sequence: TGTGCCAGCAGCTTAGCACTAGCTGGTACGGGGCAGTACTTC. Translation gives CASSLALAGTGQYF.

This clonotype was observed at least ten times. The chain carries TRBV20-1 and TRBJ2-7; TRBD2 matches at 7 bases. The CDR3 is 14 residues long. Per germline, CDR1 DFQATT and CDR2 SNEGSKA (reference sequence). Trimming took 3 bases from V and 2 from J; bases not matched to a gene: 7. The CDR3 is CSASFASGTYEQYF. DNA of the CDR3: TGCAGTGCTAGCTTTGCTAGCGGCACCTACGAGCAGTACTTC.

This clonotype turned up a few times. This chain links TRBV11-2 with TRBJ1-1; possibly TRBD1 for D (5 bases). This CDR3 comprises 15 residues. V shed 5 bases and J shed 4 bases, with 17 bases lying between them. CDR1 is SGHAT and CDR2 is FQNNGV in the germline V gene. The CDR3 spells CASSHSTVIATEAFF. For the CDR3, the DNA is TGTGCCAGCAGCCATTCGACAGTGATTGCCACTGAAGCTTTCTTT. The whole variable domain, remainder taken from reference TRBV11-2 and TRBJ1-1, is EAGVAQSPRYKIIEKRQSVAFWCNPISGHATLYWYQQILGQGPKLLIQFQNNGVVDDSQLPKDRFSAERLKGVDSTLKIQPAKLEDSAVYLCASSHSTVIATEAFFGQGTRLTVV.

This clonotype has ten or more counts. CDR3 loop: CASISRENSPLHF. The CDR3 coding sequence is TGTGCCAGCATTTCCAGGGAAAATTCACCCCTCCACTTT. The chain couples TRBV2 to TRBJ1-6; TRBD1 is a possible D gene (5 bases). Trimming left V 7 bases short and J 7 bases short, with 11 bases between. In germline, CDR1 is SNHLY, CDR2 FYNNEI. The CDR3 contains 13 residues.

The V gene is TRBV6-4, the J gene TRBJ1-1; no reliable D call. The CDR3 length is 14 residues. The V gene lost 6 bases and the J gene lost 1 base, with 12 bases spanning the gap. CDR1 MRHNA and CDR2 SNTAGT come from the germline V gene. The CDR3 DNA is TGTGCCAGCAGACGCGGAAGAGGGAACACTGAAGCTTTCTTT. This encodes CASRRGRGNTEAFF.